This T cell receptor beta chain was sequenced during a study of T-cell reconstitution after alpha-beta-depleted transplantation in children (dated by TCRdb to about 2016). Study-wide context: The study quantitatively tracked T-cell immune reconstitution after TCRalphabeta/CD19-depleted allogeneic hematopoietic cell transplantation in children using TCR repertoire profiling. The research as a whole found: Over subsequent months, a decline in hyperexpanded clone frequencies was noted, and after one year, T-cell counts and TCRbeta diversity were mostly ascribed to newly produced T cells. The high TCRbeta diversity at day 60 in some patients was ascribed to recipient T cells and intrathymic progenitors that had survived conditioning. Apparently early alphabetaT-cell count recovery about two months after transplant reportedly relied on only several hundred rapidly expanded clones derived from non-depleted graft cells.

Preparation of the library involved PCR. The run used an Illumina HiSeq 2500. TCR library preparation used molecular barcoding, with unique molecular identifiers applied to normalize quantification of the TCRbeta repertoire. TCRdb itself trimmed the public reads at Q25 with fastp, ran MiXCR and retained productive beta chains. Every CDR3 protein is listed once, alongside the most common genes and DNA of its rows. In all, the sample holds about 580,000 distinct CDR3 sequences, and roughly 30% of those were seen once. In total, the top ten clones hold around a third of the sample. This specimen's treatment or condition label, per the study, means: allogeneic hematopoietic cell transplantation with graft depleted of TCRalphabeta T cells and CD19 B cells. The transplant recipients were children given TCRalphabeta/CD19-depleted allogeneic hematopoietic cell grafts. This clonotype showed up many times. Its recognized antigen is unknown. No base qualities exist here, and no much larger clone lies one base off it.

The CDR3 starts with the cysteine, ends with the phenylalanine, and has 17 residues. The kept DNA is CDR3 alone, 51 bases in frame from the first base. V lost 4 bases and J lost 11 bases, and the count of bases not matched to a germline gene is 22. Here the sequenced sample was PBMCs, taken before TCRalphabeta/CD19-depleted stem cell transplant. The V and J genes are TRBV12-3 or TRBV12-4 and TRBJ2-5; 7 of the junction bases match TRBD2. This receptor was taken from a boy less than two years old with Wiskott-Aldrich syndrome, due to receive a stem cell transplant. The DNA sequence follows: TGTGCCAGCAGTTCTAGCGGAGAATCGTACCAAGAGACCCAGCAGTACTTC. This codes for CASSSSGESYQETQQYF.